Shown below are 17 T cell receptor beta chains from a single sample sequenced in a study of T cell repertoires in cytomegalovirus infection. MiXCR, applied by TCRdb to the reads, yields one record per CDR3 protein. The repertoire consists of 150,000 to 200,000 distinct CDR3 sequences, with roughly 14% occurring once and the leading ten covering 27%. The sample comprised PBMCs. The receptors derive from a human donor in good health (CMV status not recorded). Some clones in this sample may be carry-over from other donors' samples.

For this clonotype: With a much larger clone just one base away, this may be a read error. Lacking the conserved final phenylalanine or tryptophan, this CDR3 likely reflects a read error. The rearrangement links TRBV7-2 to TRBJ1-2, with D perhaps TRBD1 (5 bases). V was clipped by 0 bases and J by 8 bases, with 7 bases between them. CDR3 length: 12 amino acids. Germline lookup yields CDR1 SGHTA and CDR2 FQGNSA. CDR3 sequence: CASSLAGEGYTV. The CDR3 DNA is TGTGCCAGCAGCTTAGCGGGGGAAGGCTACACCGTC.

This clonotype was counted at least ten times. This chain connects TRBV7-9 to TRBJ2-2; a possible D gene is TRBD1 (5 bases). The CDR3 extends over 14 amino acids. V shed 5 bases and J shed 6 bases, with 13 bases lying between them. CDR1 SEHNR and CDR2 FQNEAQ come from the germline V gene (reference sequence). DNA for the CDR3: TGTGCCAGCAGCCCTACCCAAGGGGCCGGGGAGCTGTTTTTT. It yields the protein CASSPTQGAGELFF.

This clonotype was counted ten times or more. The chain recombines TRBV11-2 with TRBJ2-5; D uncertain. There are 15 residues in the CDR3. The V and J ends lost 1 base and 2 bases respectively, with 11 bases between them. CDR1 is SGHAT and CDR2 is FQNNGV in the germline V gene. The CDR3 region is CASSLGTFPQETQYF. CDR3 DNA sequence: TGTGCCAGCAGCTTAGGAACCTTCCCTCAAGAGACCCAGTACTTC. The complete variable domain, with remaining parts taken from reference TRBV11-2 and TRBJ2-5, reads EAGVAQSPRYKIIEKRQSVAFWCNPISGHATLYWYQQILGQGPKLLIQFQNNGVVDDSQLPKDRFSAERLKGVDSTLKIQPAKLEDSAVYLCASSLGTFPQETQYFGPGTRLLVL.

The chain carries TRBV29-1 and TRBJ2-7, with TRBD1 matching 9 bases. From germline, CDR1 is SQVTM and CDR2 ANQGSEA. The ends lost 7 bases at V and 6 bases at J; junction bases unmatched: 7. The length of the CDR3 is 12 residues. CDR3: CSARTGVFEQYF. The CDR3 bases are TGCAGCGCCAGGACAGGGGTTTTCGAGCAGTACTTC.

This clonotype appeared a few times. V is TRBV24-1 and J is TRBJ2-2; 7 bases are a match to TRBD1. Germline CDR1 reads KGHDR; CDR2 reads SFDVKD. Losses at the gene ends were 4 bases for V and 5 bases for J; bases not matched to a gene: 6. There are 15 residues in the CDR3. The CDR3 sequence is CATSESTGPTGELFF. The CDR3 nucleotides read TGTGCCACCAGTGAATCGACAGGGCCAACCGGGGAGCTGTTTTTT.

The V and J genes are TRBV24-1 and TRBJ2-3, with 8 bases matching TRBD1. Germline assignment: CDR1 KGHDR and CDR2 SFDVKD. The CDR3 totals 15 residues. Germline trimming cut 9 bases from V and 0 bases from J; bases unmatched to any gene: 7. CDR3 sequence reads: CATQGASISTDTQYF. The CDR3 bases are TGTGCCACCCAGGGGGCTAGCATAAGCACAGATACGCAGTATTTT.

V gene TRBV5-6 combines with J gene TRBJ2-5; D assignment may be TRBD1 or TRBD2 (6 bases each). In germline, CDR1 is SGHDT, CDR2 YYEEEE. This CDR3 spans 13 amino acids. V was cut by 6 bases and J by 5 bases, with 14 bases left in between. The CDR3 loop reads CASTRGDGETQYF. Written as DNA, the CDR3 is TGTGCCAGCACAAGGGGGGACGGGGAGACCCAGTACTTC.

There are a few counts of this clonotype. The gene calls are TRBV20-1 and TRBJ1-1; TRBD1 matches 9 bases. The CDR3 length is 14 residues. Trimming cost V 4 bases and J 2 bases; bases outside gene matches: 5. From germline, CDR1 is DFQATT and CDR2 SNEGSKA (reference sequence). The CDR3 reads CSAKQGAVNTEAFF. The DNA of the CDR3 is TGCAGTGCTAAACAGGGGGCGGTAAACACTGAAGCTTTCTTT.

This clonotype was observed many times. This rearrangement joins TRBV18 to TRBJ2-1; TRBD2 matches at 7 bases. Per the germline V gene, CDR1 is KGHSH and CDR2 is LQKENI. V shed 1 base, J shed 7 bases, and the junction held 10 bases outside the gene matches. The CDR3 spans 16 residues. The CDR3 reads CASSPLPRTSFNEQFF. For the CDR3, the DNA is TGTGCCAGCTCACCACTACCCAGGACTAGTTTTAATGAGCAGTTCTTC.

This clonotype showed up many times. The V gene is TRBV7-2, the J gene TRBJ2-1; TRBD2 matches 8 bases. V lost 5 bases to trimming and J lost 11 bases; unmatched junction nucleotides: 8. The CDR3 loop spans 13 amino acids. The germline gives CDR1 SGHTA, CDR2 FQGNSA. The CDR3 DNA reads as TGTGCCAGCAGCGCAAGAGAGCGGGGGAAGCAGTTCTTC. It yields the protein CASSARERGKQFF.

The chain links TRBV27 to TRBJ2-7, with D possibly matching TRBD1 (6 bases). CDR1 and CDR2 (germline): MNHEY, SMNVEV (reference sequence). Trimming cost V 8 bases and J 4 bases, with 18 bases left between them. The CDR3 contains 14 residues. The CDR3 DNA follows: TGTGCCAGCGGTACCGGGAACAGGGTTTACGAGCAGTACTTC. It specifies CASGTGNRVYEQYF.

This clonotype was counted only a few times. The chain uses TRBV12-5 and TRBJ2-1; 12 nucleotides line up with TRBD2. CDR3 length: 15 residues. Unmatched junction bases numbered 9, after V lost 7 bases and J lost 8 bases. In germline, CDR1 is LGHNT, CDR2 FRNRAP. The CDR3 DNA follows: TGTGCTAGTGCCCTAGCGGGAGGGCCTTCCGATGAGCAGTTCTTC. This gives the protein CASALAGGPSDEQFF.

This clonotype has at least ten counts. CDR3 residues: CASSYSRAGGVIEETQYF. CDR3 in DNA: TGTGCCAGCAGTTACTCAAGAGCTGGGGGGGTAATTGAAGAGACCCAGTACTTC. This chain connects TRBV6-5 to TRBJ2-5; 7 bases are shared with TRBD2. The CDR3 has 18 residues. With V trimmed by 0 bases and J by 3 bases, 13 bases remained unmatched. CDR1 and CDR2 from the germline V gene are MNHEY and SVGAGI.

This clonotype was counted a single time. A read error is possible here, since a much larger clone lies one base away. The DNA is left out, because the CDR3 cannot be placed on it with certainty; the CDR3 is given as TCRdb lists it. The CDR3 is CSARVVGSGTGELCF. V gene TRBV20-1 combines with J gene TRBJ2-2; the table calls TRBD2, which could not be checked here. Germline values: CDR1 DFQATT, CDR2 SNEGSKA (reference sequence). The CDR3 is 15 residues long, counting both termini.

The chain carries TRBV19 and TRBJ1-1; weak D call: TRBD1 (6 bases). Germline loops: CDR1 LNHDA, CDR2 SQIVND (reference sequence). The CDR3 has 15 residues. V lost 6 bases and J 0 bases, leaving 14 bases between the germline ends. The CDR3 loop is CASSLNRDMNTEAFF. The CDR3 DNA is TGTGCCAGTAGCTTAAACAGGGATATGAACACTGAAGCTTTCTTT.

This chain connects TRBV4-3 to TRBJ1-4; TRBD1 matches 7 bases. V gave up 4 bases and J gave up 1 base; unmatched junction bases: 6. The germline gives CDR1 LGHNA, CDR2 YSLEER. This CDR3 contains 16 residues. CDR3 loop: CASSRGTVQTNEKLFF. CDR3 DNA sequence: TGCGCCAGCAGCCGGGGGACAGTGCAAACTAATGAAAAACTGTTTTTT.

In this sample, this clonotype turned up many times. Written as DNA, the CDR3 is TGTGCCAGCAGTATCATTGACCGGGACAGCGGACCTGCTTTCTTT. The encoded protein is CASSIIDRDSGPAFF. The V gene is TRBV28, the J gene TRBJ1-1, with 7 bases lining up with TRBD1. V lost 5 bases to trimming and J lost 11 bases; unmatched junction nucleotides: 17. CDR1 is MDHEN and CDR2 is SYDVKM in the germline V gene. This CDR3 has 15 amino acids.